This entry concerns a single T cell receptor (beta chain). Its antigen remains unidentified. CDR1 and CDR2 from the germline V gene are MNHEY and SMNVEV (reference sequence). The V and J ends lost 6 bases and 4 bases, in that order; junction bases with no gene match: 7. This CDR3 is 15 amino acids long. Measured with immunoSEQ multiplex PCR; TCRdb has only the in-frame clones, and not every one. The table has 300,000 or so clones, roughly 71% seen once. The data were obtained in a study of cytotoxic CD8 clonotypes in ibrutinib-treated CLL. Study-wide results and caveats: Higher circulating CD8+ T-cell counts strongly accompanied higher baseline clonality, above age-matched healthy donors.

The receptor was derived from a human donor with chronic lymphocytic leukemia. Sequences were derived from PBMCs, sampled after 36 months of ibrutinib treatment. The rearrangement links TRBV27 to TRBJ1-1, with 11 bases aligning to TRBD1. In nucleotides, the CDR3 is TGTGCCAGCAGCCTCCGGGACAGGGGGTCCACTGAAGCTTTCTTT. This sequence encodes CASSLRDRGSTEAFF.